This T cell receptor beta chain was retrieved from a study of human T cells and chemical hapten exposure. Overall study: Small discrepancies in pooled library volume mainly accounted for the varying TCR yields per sample.

Study-wide findings and caveats: TCRs above 1 in 1000 frequency stayed constant with DPC sensitization.

Individual cDNA molecules in this library carried unique molecular identifiers. TCRdb reprocessed the RACE reads via MiXCR and lists one record per CDR3 protein. The sample carries roughly 75,000 distinct CDR3 sequences, 7% to 9.5% recorded once. Time point described: healthy volunteer bleed at 6 weeks. Total RNA was isolated from whole blood that had not been fractionated. Germline CDR1 reads LGHNT; CDR2 reads FRNRAP. The V end lost 0 bases, the J end lost 3 bases, and 14 bases lay between the germline ends. This CDR3 has 17 residues. This clonotype was picked up many times. Its specificity is unknown.

What was sequenced was whole blood. The J gene is TRBJ2-2, the V gene TRBV12-5, with D hard to call. The sequence came from a female donor in good health. Some clones in this sample may be carry-over from other donors' samples. CDR3 nucleotide sequence: TGTGCTAGTGGTTTGGTAGTAGGACGAACCTACACCGGGGAGCTGTTTTTT. Its translation is CASGLVVGRTYTGELFF.